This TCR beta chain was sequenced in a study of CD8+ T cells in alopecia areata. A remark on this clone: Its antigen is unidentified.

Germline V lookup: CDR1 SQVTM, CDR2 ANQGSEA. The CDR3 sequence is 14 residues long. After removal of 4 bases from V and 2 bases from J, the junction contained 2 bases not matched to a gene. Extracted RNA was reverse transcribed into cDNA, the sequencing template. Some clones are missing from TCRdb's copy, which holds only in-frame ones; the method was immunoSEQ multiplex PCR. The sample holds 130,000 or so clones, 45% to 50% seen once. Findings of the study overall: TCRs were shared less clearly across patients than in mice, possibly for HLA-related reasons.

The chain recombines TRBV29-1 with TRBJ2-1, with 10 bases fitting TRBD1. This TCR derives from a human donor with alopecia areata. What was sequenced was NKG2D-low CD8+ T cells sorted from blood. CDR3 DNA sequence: TGCAGCGTTGGGGGGACAGGGGCCTACAATGAGCAGTTCTTC. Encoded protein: CSVGGTGAYNEQFF.